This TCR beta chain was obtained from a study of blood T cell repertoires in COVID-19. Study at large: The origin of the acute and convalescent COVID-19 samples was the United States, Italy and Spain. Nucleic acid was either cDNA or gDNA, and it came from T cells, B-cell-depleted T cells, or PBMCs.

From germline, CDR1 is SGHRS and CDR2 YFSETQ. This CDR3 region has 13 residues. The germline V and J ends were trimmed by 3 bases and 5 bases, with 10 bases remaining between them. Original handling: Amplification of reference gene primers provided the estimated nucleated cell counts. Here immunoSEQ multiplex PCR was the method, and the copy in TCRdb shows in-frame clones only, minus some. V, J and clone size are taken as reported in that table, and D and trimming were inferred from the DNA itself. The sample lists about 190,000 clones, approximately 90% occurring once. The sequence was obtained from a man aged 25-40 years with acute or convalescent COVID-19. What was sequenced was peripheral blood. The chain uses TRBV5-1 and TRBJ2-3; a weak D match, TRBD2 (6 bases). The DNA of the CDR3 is TGCGCCAGCAGCTCCCTAGCGCTAGATACGCAGTATTTT. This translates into CASSSLALDTQYF. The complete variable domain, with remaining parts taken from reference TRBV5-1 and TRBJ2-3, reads KAGVTQTPRYLIKTRGQQVTLSCSPISGHRSVSWYQQTPGQGLQFLFEYFSETQRNKGNFPGRFSGRQFSNSRSEMNVSTLELGDSALYLCASSSLALDTQYFGPGTRLTVL.